Below, one T cell receptor (beta chain) is given with its context. Its antigen is undetermined. This table comes from immunoSEQ multiplex PCR, and its TCRdb copy is limited to in-frame clones, with some not included. Here the sample spans 20,000 to 25,000 clones, roughly 80% being singletons. These data are taken from a study of CD4+ T cells in melanoma. Study-wide findings and caveats: Neoantigen-specific CD4+ T cells in melanoma reportedly had diverse differentiation states. A reported correlation linked neoantigen-specific CD4+ T cells to CD8+, macrophage and B cell function.

Germline V lookup: CDR1 SGHVS, CDR2 FQNEAQ. V gave up 6 bases and J gave up 11 bases, with 16 bases separating them. This CDR3 comprises 12 residues. Material: cells from a culture (not recorded whether cultured in vitro). This chain links TRBV7-8 with TRBJ2-5; D may be TRBD2 (7 bases). This TCR was sampled from a human donor with melanoma. The CDR3 DNA sequence: TGTGCCAGCAGGATAGAAGGGGGGGCGCAGTACTTC. Protein sequence: CASRIEGGAQYF.